The source of this T cell receptor beta chain is a study of beta chain features in type 1 diabetes. General study points: Shortening of TCRB CDR3s, moderate but significant, appeared in all four CD4+ subsets of Type 1 diabetes patients.

Expressed TCRB transcripts were sequenced because the isolated RNA had all been reverse transcribed beforehand. TCRdb's table, derived via immunoSEQ multiplex PCR, lists solely in-frame clones and lacks some. The sample yields about 270,000 clones, approximately 14% seen once. This clone has just a few counts. The antigen remains undetermined. After removal of 7 bases from V and 6 bases from J, the junction contained 9 bases not matched to a gene. This CDR3 is built from 15 residues. CDR1 is SGHNT and CDR2 is YYREEE in the germline V gene (reference sequence). The clonotype originates from a man aged 25 to 40 with type 1 diabetes. The sequenced sample was naive CD4+ T cells from blood. This chain joins TRBV5-4 and TRBJ2-1; TRBD1 agrees at 11 bases. CDR3: CASASGGTGGNEQFF. The DNA of the CDR3 is TGTGCCAGCGCCTCAGGGGGGACAGGGGGCAATGAGCAGTTCTTC.